A selection of T cell receptor beta chains follows, all from one sample in a study of CD8 T cells in ankylosing spondylitis. A single record per CDR3 protein comes from TCRdb applying MiXCR to the 5' RACE reads. Among about 840,000 distinct CDR3 sequences listed, over 9.5% were seen once. Material: blood, either unsorted or a sorted T cell fraction (not recorded which). The receptors derive from a male donor with ankylosing spondylitis. Both conserved end residues are part of each CDR3. Fields, in order: D gene, V gene, clone size, J gene, CDR3 DNA, CDR3 protein. The D gene is left open where the match is weak. The size field is filled for only some rows; it gives once, few, many or a size class.

.	TRBV5-6	.	TRBJ2-5	TGTGCCAGCAGGTCCTTAGCGGAAGAGACCCAGTACTTC	CASRSLAEETQYF
.	TRBV20-1	.	TRBJ1-5	TGCAGTGCTAGTTTCAGGGTTCATCAGCCCCAGCATTTT	CSASFRVHQPQHF
TRBD1	TRBV20-1	many	TRBJ1-6	TGCAGTGCTAGGGACAGGGGACCCGGGGGGTATTCACCCCTCCACTTT	CSARDRGPGGYSPLHF
.	TRBV5-4	many	TRBJ2-1	TGTGCCAGCAGCTTCCCGGGAAGCTCCTACAATGAGCAGTTCTTC	CASSFPGSSYNEQFF
.	TRBV5-1	.	TRBJ2-5	TGCGCCAGCAGATTCCGGGGCGGGGAGACCCAGTACTTC	CASRFRGGETQYF
TRBD1	TRBV24-1	.	TRBJ2-5	TGTGCCACCAGTGATGTGACCGGGACAGGTCAGACCCAGTACTTC	CATSDVTGTGQTQYF
.	TRBV6-5	few	TRBJ1-1	TGTGCCAGCAGTTACCATGAAAGGAACACTGAAGCTTTCTTT	CASSYHERNTEAFF
.	TRBV24-1	few	TRBJ2-3	TGTGCCACCAGTGATTCCGACGCCGCGGTCCCCCCAGATACGCAGTATTTT	CATSDSDAAVPPDTQYF
.	TRBV29-1	many	TRBJ2-3	TGCAGCGGAGGATACACAGATACGCAGTATTTT	CSGGYTDTQYF
.	TRBV20-1	few	TRBJ2-7	TGCAGTACAACAGGGTTAACGTACGAGCAGTACTTC	CSTTGLTYEQYF